Each of the 5 T cell receptor beta chains below was sequenced from the same sample in a study of post-analysis software for immune sequencing data. Unique molecular identifiers featured in each of the TCR beta cDNA libraries. TCRdb passed the PCR reads through MiXCR, listing each CDR3 protein once. The table includes about 540,000 distinct CDR3 sequences, around 31% detected once. These receptors' targets are unknown. Study observations and caveats: The five TRBV segments detected at higher frequency in patients than in controls included TRBV5-6, TRBV5-1 and TRBV20-1.

Sequencing was carried out using blood. These receptors were obtained from a girl between 2 and 17 years old with multiple sclerosis.

In DNA, the CDR3 is TGTGCCAGCAGACAAGACGGGAACACTGAAGCTTTCTTT. Protein product: CASRQDGNTEAFF. This chain joins TRBV6-2 or TRBV6-3 and TRBJ1-1; the D is unclear. CDR1 and CDR2 (germline): MNHEY, SVGEGT. The ends were cut back, 6 bases at V and 1 base at J, with 9 bases in the middle. The CDR3 is 13 residues long.

V and J are TRBV28 and TRBJ2-1, with 7 bases that match TRBD1. This CDR3 is 15 amino acids long. The germline V gene encodes CDR1 MDHEN and CDR2 SYDVKM. The ends lost 6 bases at V and 10 bases at J; junction bases unmatched: 15. This chain's CDR3 is CASRSDRVVRTEQFF. Here the CDR3 DNA reads TGTGCCAGCAGATCCGACAGGGTGGTTCGTACAGAGCAGTTCTTC. Variable domain in full (rest from reference TRBV28 and TRBJ2-1): DVKVTQSSRYLVKRTGEKVFLECVQDMDHENMFWYRQDPGLGLRLIYFSYDVKMKEKGDIPEGYSVSREKKERFSLILESASTNQTSMYLCASRSDRVVRTEQFFGPGTRLTVL.

This clonotype was found a few times. This sequence joins TRBV27 and TRBJ2-4; TRBD1 is a possible D gene (5 bases). The V end was cut by 5 bases, the J end by 7 bases, with 12 bases between. The CDR3 totals 13 residues. The germline gives CDR1 MNHEY, CDR2 SMNVEV (reference sequence). CDR3 sequence (DNA): TGTGCCAGCAGTGCGTCACAGGTGAACATTCAGTACTTC. Residues: CASSASQVNIQYF.

This clonotype came up a few times. V gene TRBV5-1 combines with J gene TRBJ2-1, with 12 bases identical to TRBD2. Germline-derived CDR1 and CDR2 are SGHRS and YFSETQ. The J segment lost 5 bases and the V segment lost 0 bases, leaving 6 bases of the junction unmatched. There are 17 residues in the CDR3. CDR3 in DNA: TGCGCCAGCAGCTTGGAACCCGGACTAGCGGGGCACAATGAGCAGTTCTTC. It specifies CASSLEPGLAGHNEQFF.

The chain recombines TRBV18 with TRBJ1-6; 9 bases fit TRBD1. Germline CDR1 reads KGHSH; CDR2 reads LQKENI. The CDR3 runs 15 residues. J lost 9 bases, V lost 3 bases, and 6 bases had no gene match. CDR3 nucleotide sequence: TGTGCCAGCTCACCTGGGACAGGGAGCCTTTCACCCCTCCACTTT. Translating it yields CASSPGTGSLSPLHF.